This paragraph covers one T cell receptor beta chain sequence. Assay used: immunoSEQ multiplex PCR; TCRdb lists only in-frame clones, some missing. The repertoire consists of around 80,000 clones, with 94% occurring once and the leading ten covering approximately 2.8%. This sample was included in a study of control samples from healthy donors and cancer patients. V shed 2 bases and J shed 2 bases, with 21 bases lying between them. There are 18 residues in the CDR3. In germline, CDR1 is SEHNR, CDR2 FQNEAQ (reference sequence). The specimen was blood. V and J are TRBV7-9 and TRBJ2-5; D may match TRBD1 or TRBD2 (5 bases each). This receptor was taken from a woman in her twenties or thirties in good health. The CDR3 here is CASSLRGTRDVGQETQYF. DNA of the CDR3: TGTGCCAGCAGCTTACGGGGAACCCGGGACGTTGGACAAGAGACCCAGTACTTC.